This T cell receptor (beta chain) was profiled in a study of blood T cell repertoires in COVID-19. Study background: The origin of the acute and convalescent COVID-19 samples was the United States, Italy and Spain. In each case, the material was cDNA or gDNA derived from T cells, B-cell-depleted T cells, or PBMCs.

Enrollees, about 18 to 100 years old, lived in roughly 24 US areas. Self-reported history from a screening survey and questionnaire set each donor's cohort. Only in-frame clones appear in the TCRdb table, and some are missing; sequencing was by immunoSEQ multiplex PCR. This sample has about 260,000 clones, with about 88% found just once. The origin of this receptor is a young man with acute COVID-19. The specimen sequenced was PBMCs or T cells enriched from blood (not recorded which).

CDR3 amino acids: CASSSPYRVINTEAFF. Here the CDR3 DNA reads TGTGCCAGTAGTTCACCTTACAGGGTAATAAACACTGAAGCTTTCTTT. This chain links TRBV19 with TRBJ1-1; possible D gene TRBD1, 6 bases. CDR1 LNHDA and CDR2 SQIVND come from the germline V gene (reference sequence). The V gene lost 5 bases and the J gene lost 2 bases, with 18 bases spanning the gap. This CDR3 has 16 residues. Full variable domain (remainder filled in from reference TRBV19 and TRBJ1-1): DGGITQSPKYLFRKEGQNVTLSCEQNLNHDAMYWYRQDPGQGLRLIYYSQIVNDFQKGDIAEGYSVSREKKESFPLTVTSAQKNPTAFYLCASSSPYRVINTEAFFGQGTRLTVV.